This T cell receptor beta chain was observed in a study of T cell responses to AZD1222 COVID-19 vaccine. Whole-study results and caveats: Seropositive status at baseline applied to only five to seven AZD1222 recipients. Nearly half of spike-specific TCRs reportedly target variant regions that are unmutated in the B.1.351 and B.1.1.7 variants. Donors were chiefly white British, with a greater number of females, and clonal diversity was perhaps underestimated.

This clone was recorded a few times. Its antigen is still unknown. CDR1 is SGHRS and CDR2 is YFSETQ in the germline V gene. With 4 bases clipped from V and 5 bases from J, the junction kept 1 base outside the gene matches. This CDR3 contains 13 residues. TCRdb keeps only in-frame clones here, not all; method: immunoSEQ multiplex PCR. The sample lists about 72,000 clones, nearly 90% occurring once. The chain links TRBV5-1 to TRBJ2-5; 11 bases align to TRBD2. This sequence originates from an adult who received the AZD1222 COVID-19 vaccine. The sample in question was peripheral blood, obtained 28 days after the second AZD1222 dose. In DNA, the CDR3 is TGCGCCAGCAGCACTAGCGGGAGTGAGACCCAGTACTTC. This sequence encodes CASSTSGSETQYF.